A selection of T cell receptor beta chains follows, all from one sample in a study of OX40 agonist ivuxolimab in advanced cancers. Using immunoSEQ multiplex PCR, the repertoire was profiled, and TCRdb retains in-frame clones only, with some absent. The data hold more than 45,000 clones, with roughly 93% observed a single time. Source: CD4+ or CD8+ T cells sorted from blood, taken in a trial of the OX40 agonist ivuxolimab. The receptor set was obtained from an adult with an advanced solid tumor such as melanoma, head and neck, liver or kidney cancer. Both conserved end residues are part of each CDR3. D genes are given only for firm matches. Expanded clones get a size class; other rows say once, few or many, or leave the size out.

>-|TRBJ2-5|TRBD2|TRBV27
TGTGCCAGCAGTTCCCCCGGGGGGAGAGAGACCCAGTACTTC
CASSSPGGRETQYF
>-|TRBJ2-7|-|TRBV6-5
TGTGCCAGCAGTGAAGGGGACAAATACGAGCAGTACTTC
CASSEGDKYEQYF
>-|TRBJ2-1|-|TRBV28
TGTGCCAGCAGTTTAATCCTCCGCGGGAACTACAATGAGCAGTTCTTC
CASSLILRGNYNEQFF
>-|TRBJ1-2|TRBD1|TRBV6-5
TGTGCCAGCAGTTCTCCCAGACAGGGGGGCCTCGATGGCTACACCTTC
CASSSPRQGGLDGYTF
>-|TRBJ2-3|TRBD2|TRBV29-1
TGCAGCGTTGTTCACCTAGCGGGGGCGCATACGCAGTATTTT
CSVVHLAGAHTQYF
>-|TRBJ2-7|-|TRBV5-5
TGTGCCAGCAGCTACACAGGGACCTACGAGCAGTACTTC
CASSYTGTYEQYF
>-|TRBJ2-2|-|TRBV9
TGTGCCAGCAGCGTAGAAGAAGGGTTGGCCGGGGAGCTGTTTTTT
CASSVEEGLAGELFF
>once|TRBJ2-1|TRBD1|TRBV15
TGTGCCACCAGCTCTCAGACAGGGCCTCCCTACAATGAGCAGTTCTTC
CATSSQTGPPYNEQFF
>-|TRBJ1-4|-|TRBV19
TGTGCCAGTAGTAGAAGACAGGTTCCAACTAATGAAAAACTGTTTTTT
CASSRRQVPTNEKLFF
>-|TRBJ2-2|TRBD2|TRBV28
TGTGCCAGCAGTTTATGGGGGAGGGCCGGGGAGCTGTTTTTT
CASSLWGRAGELFF
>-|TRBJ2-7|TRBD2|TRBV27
TGTGCCACCGGAACCGGGACTAGAGCCTACGAGCAGTACTTC
CATGTGTRAYEQYF
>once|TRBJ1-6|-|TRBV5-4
TGTGCCAGCAGCTTGGTGCTCGCGGAACCTGGCTTGAGTGCACCCCTCCACTTT
CASSLVLAEPGLSAPLHF
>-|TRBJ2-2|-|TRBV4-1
TGCGCCAGCAGCCAAGGTGGTGGCGGCGGGGAGCTGTTTTTT
CASSQGGGGGELFF
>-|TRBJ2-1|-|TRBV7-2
TGTGCCAGCAGCTTTGAACGGACAAATGAGCAGTTCTTC
CASSFERTNEQFF
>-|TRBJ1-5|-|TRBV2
TGTGCCAGCAGTTTAGGACAAATAGGACGCAATCAGCCCCAGCATTTT
CASSLGQIGRNQPQHF
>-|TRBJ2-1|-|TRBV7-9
TGTGCCAGCAGCCATACTGGGAATGAGCAGTTCTTC
CASSHTGNEQFF
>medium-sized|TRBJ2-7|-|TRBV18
TGTGCCAGCTCACCAGAACTAGTAAGCTCCTACGAGCAGTACTTC
CASSPELVSSYEQYF